This T cell receptor beta chain is drawn from a study of identical twins. The study, taken as a whole, reports: Invariant T cells like MAIT and iNKT could partly confound the zero-insertion analyses.

MiXCR, run by TCRdb on the 5' RACE reads, gives a single entry per CDR3 protein. This sample has 1.5 million to 2 million distinct CDR3 sequences, with around 29% found just once. Healthy Caucasians were all of the donors. This clonotype occurred a few times. Its antigen is as yet unknown. Sequencing was done on a sample of cord blood. This TCR came from a newborn girl in good health.

The CDR3 region has the DNA TGCAGCGTGTTGTTGGGTCCGGCGTCCTACAATGAGCAGTTCTTC. Amino acid sequence: CSVLLGPASYNEQFF. The chain couples TRBV29-1 to TRBJ2-1, with D unclear. The V and J ends lost 6 bases and 1 base respectively, with 16 bases between them. The CDR3 is 15 amino acids. The germline CDR1 and CDR2 sequences are SQVTM and ANQGSEA.